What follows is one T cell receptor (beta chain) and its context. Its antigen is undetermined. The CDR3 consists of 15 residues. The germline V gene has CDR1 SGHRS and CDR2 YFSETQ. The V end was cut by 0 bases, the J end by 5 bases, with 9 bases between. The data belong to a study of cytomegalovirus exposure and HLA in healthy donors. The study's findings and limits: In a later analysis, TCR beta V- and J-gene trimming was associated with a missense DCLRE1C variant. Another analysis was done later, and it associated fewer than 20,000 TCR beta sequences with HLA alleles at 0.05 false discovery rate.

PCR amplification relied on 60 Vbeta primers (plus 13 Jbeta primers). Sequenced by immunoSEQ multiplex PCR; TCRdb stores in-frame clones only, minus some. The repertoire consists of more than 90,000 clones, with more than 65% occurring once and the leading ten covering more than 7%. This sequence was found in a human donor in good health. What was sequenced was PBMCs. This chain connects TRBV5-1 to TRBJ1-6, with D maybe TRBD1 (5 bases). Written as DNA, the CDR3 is TGCGCCAGCAGCTTGGACCGGACACATAATTCACCCCTCCACTTT. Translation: CASSLDRTHNSPLHF.